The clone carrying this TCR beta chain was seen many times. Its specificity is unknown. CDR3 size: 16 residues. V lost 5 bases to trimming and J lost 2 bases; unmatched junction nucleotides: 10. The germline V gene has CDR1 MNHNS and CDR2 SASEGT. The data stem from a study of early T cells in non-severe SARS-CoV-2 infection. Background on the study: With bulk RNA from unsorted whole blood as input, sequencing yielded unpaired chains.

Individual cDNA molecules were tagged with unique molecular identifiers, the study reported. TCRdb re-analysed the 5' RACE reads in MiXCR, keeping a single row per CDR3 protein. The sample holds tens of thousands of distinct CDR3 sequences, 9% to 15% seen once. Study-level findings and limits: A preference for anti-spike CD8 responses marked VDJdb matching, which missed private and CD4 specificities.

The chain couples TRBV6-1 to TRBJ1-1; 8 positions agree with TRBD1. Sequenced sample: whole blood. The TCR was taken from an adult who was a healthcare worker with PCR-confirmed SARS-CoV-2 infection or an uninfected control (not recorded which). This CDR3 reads CASSQETGVGNTEAFF. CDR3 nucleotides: TGTGCCAGCAGTCAAGAGACAGGGGTGGGAAACACTGAAGCTTTCTTT.